This T cell receptor beta chain came from a study of blood T cell repertoires in COVID-19. The CDR3 has 16 residues. In the authors' methods: From reference gene primer amplification, estimates of nucleated cell counts were derived. Libraries were prepared by immunoSEQ multiplex PCR; TCRdb keeps only in-frame clonotypes and omits some of them. D and trimming were read from the DNA, whereas the V and J calls and clone size are those reported in that table. The sample lists some 240,000 clones, over 80% occurring once. This TCR derives from a woman aged 40 to 50 who had been exposed to COVID-19. Sequencing used PBMCs or T cells enriched from blood (not recorded which). The rearrangement uses TRBV21-1 and TRBJ1-5. TRBV21-1 is classified as a pseudogene. The CDR3 is CASRERPGTKNQPQHF. For the CDR3, the DNA is TGTGCCAGCCGCGAGAGGCCGGGTACCAAGAATCAGCCCCAGCATTTT.